This entry lists 5 T cell receptor beta chains sequenced from one sample in a study of blood T cell repertoires in COVID-19. The table came from immunoSEQ multiplex PCR; TCRdb's copy has only in-frame clones and leaves some out. Altogether roughly 56,000 clones are present, roughly 91% being singletons, with the ten largest covering 6.5%. Sequenced: peripheral blood. Receptor source: a man aged 45-65 years with active COVID-19.

This chain joins TRBV10-1 and TRBJ2-1; D remains unclear. The CDR3 covers 14 residues. CDR1 is WNHNN, CDR2 SYGVQD, per germline (reference sequence). The V end lost 6 bases, the J end lost 6 bases, and 15 bases lay between the germline ends. CDR3 residues: CASSRLASLNEQFF. The CDR3 region has the DNA TGCGCCAGCAGCAGGTTGGCGTCCCTCAATGAGCAGTTCTTC.

This chain uses TRBV19 with TRBJ1-5, with D possibly matching TRBD1 (5 bases). Germline V gene lookup returns CDR1 LNHDA and CDR2 SQIVND (reference sequence). The CDR3 runs 13 residues. Trimming left V 4 bases short and J 7 bases short, with 11 bases between. In DNA form, the CDR3 reads TGTGCCAGTAGTAATCAGGGTTACCAGCCCCAGCATTTT. Residues: CASSNQGYQPQHF.

The rearrangement links TRBV9 to TRBJ2-3; a possible D gene is TRBD2 (6 bases). Germline V gives CDR1 SGDLS, CDR2 YYNGEE. V lost 7 bases, J lost 0 bases, and 21 bases lay in between. The CDR3 extends over 17 amino acids. The DNA for the CDR3 is TGTGCCAGCTGTTTCAGCGGGTCCCAGACTAGCACAGATACGCAGTATTTT. Its translation is CASCFSGSQTSTDTQYF.

The chain links TRBV6-5 to TRBJ1-6, with TRBD1 as a possible D gene (5 bases). CDR3 size: 13 residues. The ends were cut back, 3 bases at V and 11 bases at J, with 11 bases in the middle. Germline V gene sequence: CDR1 MNHEY, CDR2 SVGAGI. The DNA of the CDR3 is TGTGCCAGCAGTTATCACCCGGGGGCACCCCTCCACTTT. It encodes CASSYHPGAPLHF.

In this sample, this clone turned up once. The chain has TRBV7-9 and TRBJ2-5, with 7 positions matching TRBD1. Germline CDR1 reads SEHNR; CDR2 reads FQNEAQ (reference sequence). The V segment lost 3 bases and the J segment 5 bases; nucleotides outside the gene matches: 12. There are 16 residues in the CDR3. The CDR3, as DNA: TGTGCCAGCAGCTTCGGCCCACAGGGGATTCGGGAGACCCAGTACTTC. It encodes CASSFGPQGIRETQYF. Supplemented by reference TRBV7-9 and TRBJ2-5, the full variable domain reads DTGVSQNPRHKITKRGQNVTFRCDPISEHNRLYWYRQTLGQGPEFLTYFQNEAQLEKSRLLSDRFSAERPKGSFSTLEIQRTEQGDSAMYLCASSFGPQGIRETQYFGPGTRLLVL.